This TCR beta chain was retrieved from a study of blood T cell repertoires in COVID-19. Turning to the study itself: The United States, Italy and Spain were the sources of the acute and convalescent COVID-19 samples.

The CDR3 totals 14 residues. V lost 6 bases, J lost 4 bases, and 9 bases stayed unmatched. Germline CDR1 is SNHLY and CDR2 is FYNNEI. Seattle participants joined during active infection and were tracked over time. In the original workflow: Nucleated cell number was recorded as an estimate derived from reference gene primer amplification. Some clones are missing from TCRdb's copy, which holds only in-frame ones; the method was immunoSEQ multiplex PCR. D and trimming come from the DNA, and the V and J calls and clone size come from that table. The data hold some 180,000 clones, with 84% observed a single time.

The gene calls are TRBV2 and TRBJ2-7; 7 bases match TRBD2. The sequence derives from a woman older than 75 with COVID-19, enrolled during active disease. The sample was peripheral blood. The CDR3 DNA reads as TGTGCCAGCAGCGCGGTAAGCGGGGTGTACGAGCAGTACTTC. Protein product: CASSAVSGVYEQYF.